The 24 T cell receptor beta chains given below trace back to one sample, sequenced in a study of T cell responses to AZD1222 COVID-19 vaccine. This table comes from immunoSEQ multiplex PCR, and its TCRdb copy is limited to in-frame clones, with some not included. The sample holds hundreds of thousands of clones; 90% to 95% are singletons and the top ten take roughly 0.6%. Source: peripheral blood, taken 28 days after the second AZD1222 dose. These receptors were taken from an adult who received the AZD1222 COVID-19 vaccine.

The chain carries TRBV2 and TRBJ1-1, with TRBD1 matching 7 bases. This CDR3 comprises 12 residues. The ends lost 7 bases at V and 8 bases at J; junction bases unmatched: 7. Germline assignment: CDR1 SNHLY and CDR2 FYNNEI. The CDR3 DNA reads as TGTGCCAGCACCGTCGGGACAGCCGAAGCTTTCTTT. This gives the protein CASTVGTAEAFF.

The chain couples TRBV5-1 to TRBJ2-5; no definite D call. The germline V gene encodes CDR1 SGHRS and CDR2 YFSETQ. The CDR3 sequence is 16 residues long. V was cut by 0 bases and J by 3 bases, with 15 bases left in between. DNA of the CDR3: TGCGCCAGCAGCTTGGGACTGGTAGAGGCCGAAGAGACCCAGTACTTC. Translated, it gives CASSLGLVEAEETQYF.

This clone came up once. The chain couples TRBV19 to TRBJ2-3; no clear D. The germline gives CDR1 LNHDA, CDR2 SQIVND (reference sequence). Trimming took off 5 bases at V and 2 bases at J, with 14 bases between the two ends. CDR3 length equals 15 residues. The CDR3 DNA is TGTGCCAGTAGTTTGATGTGGATACCCACAGATACGCAGTATTTT. As protein: CASSLMWIPTDTQYF.

The chain uses TRBV30 and TRBJ1-2; 9 positions agree with TRBD1. The junction had 6 bases not matched to a gene; V was cut back by 3 bases and J by 4 bases. The CDR3 contains 14 residues. The germline CDR1 and CDR2 sequences are GTSNPN and SVGIG (reference sequence). The CDR3 DNA follows: TGTGCCTGGAGCGAACAGGGGGCCCTCTATGGCTACACCTTC. Translation: CAWSEQGALYGYTF.

The V and J genes are TRBV28 and TRBJ1-3; D not resolved. V lost 3 bases, J lost 0 bases, and 9 bases lay in between. From germline, CDR1 is MDHEN and CDR2 SYDVKM. This CDR3 comprises 15 residues. The CDR3 region has the DNA TGTGCCAGCAGTTTTGATCGCCTCTCTGGAAACACCATATATTTT. It is translated as CASSFDRLSGNTIYF.

The rearrangement joins TRBV19 to TRBJ2-7, with D perhaps TRBD1 or TRBD2 (5 bases each). There are 15 residues in the CDR3. V dropped 5 bases and J dropped 3 bases, with 17 bases sitting between them. The germline V gene has CDR1 LNHDA and CDR2 SQIVND (reference sequence). Written as DNA, the CDR3 is TGTGCCAGTAGTTCCGGGACCCCAGGCCTCTACGAGCAGTACTTC. Translating gives CASSSGTPGLYEQYF.

The chain employs TRBV6-2 or TRBV6-3 and TRBJ1-5, with D possibly TRBD1 on 5 matching bases. The CDR3 has 14 amino acids. V was shortened by 5 bases and J by 4 bases, with 12 bases between the two germline ends. Germline-derived CDR1 and CDR2 are MNHEY and SVGEGT. CDR3 in amino acids: CASSRGTGNQPQHF. The CDR3 DNA reads TGTGCCAGCAGTCGCGGGACGGGGAATCAGCCCCAGCATTTT.

The chain links TRBV28 to TRBJ1-2, with D possibly being TRBD1 (5 bases). V shed 5 bases and J shed 0 bases, with 13 bases lying between them. CDR1 and CDR2 from the germline V gene are MDHEN and SYDVKM. The CDR3 has 15 amino acids. In DNA, the CDR3 is TGTGCCAGCAGTCCAAAGGGGCTAGCTAACTATGGCTACACCTTC. Amino acid sequence: CASSPKGLANYGYTF.

The CDR3 DNA is TGCGCCAGCAGCTCCCTCGGGGAGCATGGCTACACCTTC. Residues: CASSSLGEHGYTF. The J gene is TRBJ1-2, the V gene TRBV5-1; D ambiguous. CDR3 length: 13 residues. V gave up 3 bases and J gave up 6 bases, with 12 bases separating them. CDR1 and CDR2 from the germline V gene are SGHRS and YFSETQ.

This chain connects TRBV10-3 to TRBJ2-5; weak D call: TRBD1 (6 bases). Germline V gene sequence: CDR1 ENHRY, CDR2 SYGVKD. The CDR3 extends over 14 amino acids. The V end lost 2 bases, the J end lost 0 bases, and 7 bases lay between the germline ends. The CDR3 DNA reads as TGTGCCATCAGTGAGCAGGGGTACCAAGAGACCCAGTACTTC. It yields the protein CAISEQGYQETQYF.

This chain uses TRBV10-3 with TRBJ1-2; D remains ambiguous. Germline CDR1 is ENHRY and CDR2 is SYGVKD. V dropped 3 bases and J dropped 4 bases, with 9 bases sitting between them. CDR3 size: 13 residues. Written as DNA, the CDR3 is TGTGCCATCAGTGACGCGGGCGGCTATGGCTACACCTTC. This codes for CAISDAGGYGYTF.

This rearrangement joins TRBV27 to TRBJ2-7; 8 bases agree with TRBD2. V lost 4 bases to trimming and J lost 2 bases; unmatched junction nucleotides: 4. The CDR3 is made up of 14 amino acids. Germline CDR1 MNHEY, CDR2 SMNVEV (reference sequence). CDR3 sequence reads: CASSSMGLAYEQYF. CDR3 coding DNA: TGTGCCAGCAGTTCCATGGGACTAGCCTACGAGCAGTACTTC.

This chain links TRBV4-1 with TRBJ2-2; D ambiguous. This CDR3 region has 13 residues. V was pared by 1 base and J by 6 bases, with 6 bases between. Germline V gene lookup returns CDR1 MGHRA and CDR2 YSYEKL. DNA of the CDR3: TGCGCCAGCAGCCAAGCTGGGTCCGGGGAGCTGTTTTTT. Protein: CASSQAGSGELFF.

The chain uses TRBV3-1 (or the pseudogene TRBV3-2) and TRBJ1-2; 11 bases are shared with TRBD1. Germline CDR1 and CDR2: LGHDT and YNNKEL (reference sequence). The V segment lost 4 bases and the J segment 5 bases; nucleotides outside the gene matches: 6. The CDR3 covers 15 residues. The CDR3 is CASSPGTGGGYGYTF. DNA for the CDR3: TGTGCCAGCAGCCCGGGGACAGGGGGAGGTTATGGCTACACCTTC.

Here the CDR3 DNA reads TGTGCCAGCAGCCCCACAGGGAATTCGGTCTACGAGCAGTACTTC. It translates to CASSPTGNSVYEQYF. V and J are TRBV3-1 (or the pseudogene TRBV3-2) and TRBJ2-7; D may be TRBD1 (6 bases). Germline CDR1 is LGHDT and CDR2 is YNNKEL (reference sequence). Trimming removed 4 bases from V and 3 bases from J, with 16 bases in between. The CDR3 has 15 amino acids.

The table lists this clone with a count of one. This chain joins TRBV6-5 and TRBJ2-2; D is possibly TRBD2 (5 bases). The CDR3 runs 15 residues. V lost 0 bases, J lost 5 bases, and 10 bases lay in between. Germline values: CDR1 MNHEY, CDR2 SVGAGI. The CDR3 coding sequence is TGTGCCAGCAGTTACTCGGGTAGCGTAACCGGGGAGCTGTTTTTT. Encoded protein: CASSYSGSVTGELFF.

The chain links TRBV7-3 to TRBJ2-3, with D possibly being TRBD2 (7 bases). This CDR3 is built from 16 residues. Germline V gene data show CDR1 as SGHTA and CDR2 as FQGTGA. With 0 bases removed from V and 0 bases from J, the gap between germline ends came to 10 bases. CDR3 nucleotide sequence: TGTGCCAGCAGCTTAACGGGGGGGCCTAGCACAGATACGCAGTATTTT. Protein product: CASSLTGGPSTDTQYF.

The chain combines TRBV7-3 with TRBJ2-1; unclear D gene. With 3 bases removed from V and 5 bases from J, the gap between germline ends came to 14 bases. Germline V gene data show CDR1 as SGHTA and CDR2 as FQGTGA. This CDR3 is 15 amino acids long. The CDR3 spells CASSLDPYEDNEQFF. The CDR3 nucleotides read TGTGCCAGCAGCTTGGACCCCTACGAGGACAATGAGCAGTTCTTC. The full variable domain, rest sourced from reference TRBV7-3 and TRBJ2-1, is GAGVSQTPSNKVTEKGKYVELRCDPISGHTALYWYRQSLGQGPEFLIYFQGTGAADDSGLPNDRFFAVRPEGSVSTLKIQRTERGDSAVYLCASSLDPYEDNEQFFGPGTRLTVL.

The V and J genes are TRBV5-4 and TRBJ1-1, with 7 bases fitting TRBD1. CDR1 is SGHNT and CDR2 is YYREEE in the germline V gene (reference sequence). The V gene end was trimmed by 4 bases and the J gene end by 0 bases; junction bases not matched to a gene: 9. This CDR3 region has 16 residues. CDR3 residues: CASSQGQPVMNTEAFF. DNA of the CDR3: TGTGCCAGCAGCCAGGGACAGCCGGTCATGAACACTGAAGCTTTCTTT.

The CDR3 DNA sequence: TGTGCCAGCAGTTCGGACAGGGTAACCATATATTTT. This translates into CASSSDRVTIYF. V is TRBV28 and J is TRBJ1-3; 8 bases map to TRBD1. V shed 4 bases and J 10 bases; nucleotides not matched to a gene: 3. Germline values: CDR1 MDHEN, CDR2 SYDVKM. CDR3 size: 12 residues.

The V gene is TRBV7-3, the J gene TRBJ2-2; the D gene is possibly TRBD2 (6 bases). CDR1 and CDR2 from the germline V gene are SGHTA and FQGTGA. The length of the CDR3 is 12 residues. Trimming took off 5 bases at V and 8 bases at J, with 9 bases between the two ends. CDR3 sequence reads: CASSMTRGELFF. In nucleotides, the CDR3 is TGTGCCAGCAGCATGACTAGGGGGGAGCTGTTTTTT. The whole variable domain, remainder taken from reference TRBV7-3 and TRBJ2-2, is GAGVSQTPSNKVTEKGKYVELRCDPISGHTALYWYRQSLGQGPEFLIYFQGTGAADDSGLPNDRFFAVRPEGSVSTLKIQRTERGDSAVYLCASSMTRGELFFGEGSRLTVL.

This chain joins TRBV4-1 and TRBJ2-1; D not resolved. Trimming pared 2 bases from V and 10 bases from J, leaving 9 bases between. The CDR3 totals 12 residues. In germline, CDR1 is MGHRA, CDR2 YSYEKL. The CDR3 loop reads CASSQPLGEQFF. CDR3 DNA: TGCGCCAGCAGCCAACCTCTAGGGGAGCAGTTCTTC.

The V and J genes are TRBV2 and TRBJ1-2, with D uncertain. In germline, CDR1 is SNHLY, CDR2 FYNNEI. With 3 bases removed from V and 8 bases from J, the gap between germline ends came to 7 bases. There are 11 residues in the CDR3. CDR3 bases: TGTGCCAGCAGTGATATGGGCGGCTACACCTTC. Translating it yields CASSDMGGYTF.

The V gene is TRBV7-2, the J gene TRBJ1-6; the D is unclear. Germline V gene lookup returns CDR1 SGHTA and CDR2 FQGNSA. The CDR3 consists of 13 residues. The V end lost 4 bases, the J end lost 12 bases, and 13 bases lay between the germline ends. CDR3: CASSSHSAEPLHF. The CDR3 nucleotides read TGTGCCAGCAGCTCACACTCGGCTGAACCCCTCCACTTT. The whole variable domain, filled in from reference TRBV7-2 and TRBJ1-6, reads GAGVSQSPSNKVTEKGKDVELRCDPISGHTALYWYRQSLGQGLEFLIYFQGNSAPDKSGLPSDRFSAERTGGSVSTLTIQRTQQEDSAVYLCASSSHSAEPLHFGNGTRLTVT.